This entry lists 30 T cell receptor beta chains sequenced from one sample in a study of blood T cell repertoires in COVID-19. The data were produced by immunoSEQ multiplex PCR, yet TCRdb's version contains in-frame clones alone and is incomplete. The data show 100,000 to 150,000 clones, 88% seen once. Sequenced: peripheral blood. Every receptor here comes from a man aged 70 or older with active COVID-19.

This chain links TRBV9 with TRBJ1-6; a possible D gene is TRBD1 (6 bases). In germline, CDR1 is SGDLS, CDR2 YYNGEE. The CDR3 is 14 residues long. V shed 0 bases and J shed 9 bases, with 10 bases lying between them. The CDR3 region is CASSVVGDTSPLHF. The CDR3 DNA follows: TGTGCCAGCAGCGTAGTTGGGGACACTTCACCCCTCCACTTT.

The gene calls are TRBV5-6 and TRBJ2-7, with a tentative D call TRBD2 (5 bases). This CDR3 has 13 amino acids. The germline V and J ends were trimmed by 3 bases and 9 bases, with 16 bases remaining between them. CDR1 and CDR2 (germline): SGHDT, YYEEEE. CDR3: CASSSSGGYGQYF. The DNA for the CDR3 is TGTGCCAGCAGCTCTTCAGGAGGCTATGGGCAGTACTTC.

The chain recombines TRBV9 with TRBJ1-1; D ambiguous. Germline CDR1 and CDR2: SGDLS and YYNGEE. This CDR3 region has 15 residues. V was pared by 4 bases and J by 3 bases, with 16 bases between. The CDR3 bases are TGTGCCAGCAGCCCCCCGTCCCTCGGGTACACTGAAGCTTTCTTT. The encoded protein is CASSPPSLGYTEAFF.

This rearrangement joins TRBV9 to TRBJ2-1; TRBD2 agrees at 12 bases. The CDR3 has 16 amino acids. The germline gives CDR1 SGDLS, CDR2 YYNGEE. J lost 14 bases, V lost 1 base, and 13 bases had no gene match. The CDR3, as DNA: TGTGCCAGCAGCGTAAGGGAGCTAGCGGGAGGGGAGATGAAGTTCTTC. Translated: CASSVRELAGGEMKFF.

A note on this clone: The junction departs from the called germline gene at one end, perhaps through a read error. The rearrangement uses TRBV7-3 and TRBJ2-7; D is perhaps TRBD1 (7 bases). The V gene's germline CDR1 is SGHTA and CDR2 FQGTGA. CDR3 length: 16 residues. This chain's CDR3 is CASSLSGGTDPLERYF. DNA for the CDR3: TGTGCCAGCAGCTTAAGTGGGGGGACAGACCCTCTTGAGCGGTACTTC.

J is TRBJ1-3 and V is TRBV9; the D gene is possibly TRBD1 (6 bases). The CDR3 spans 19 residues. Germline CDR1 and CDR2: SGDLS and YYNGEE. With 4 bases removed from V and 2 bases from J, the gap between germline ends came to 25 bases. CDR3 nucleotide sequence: TGTGCCAGCAGCTCTAATGTGGGGGGGCGAAAATCGCCTGGAAACACCATATATTTT. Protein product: CASSSNVGGRKSPGNTIYF.

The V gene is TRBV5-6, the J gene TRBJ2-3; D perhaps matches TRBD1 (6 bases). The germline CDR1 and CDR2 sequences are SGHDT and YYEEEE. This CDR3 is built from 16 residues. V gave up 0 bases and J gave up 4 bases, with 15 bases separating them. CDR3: CASSLVGGQRSDTQYF. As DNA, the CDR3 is TGTGCCAGCAGCTTGGTAGGGGGACAAAGGTCAGATACGCAGTATTTT.

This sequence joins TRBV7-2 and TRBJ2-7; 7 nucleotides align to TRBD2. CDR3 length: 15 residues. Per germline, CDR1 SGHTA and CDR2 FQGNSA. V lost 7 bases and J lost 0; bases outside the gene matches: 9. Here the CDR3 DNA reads TGTGCCAGCACTCTCGGGGGGAGGAGCTCCTACGAGCAGTACTTC. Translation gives CASTLGGRSSYEQYF.

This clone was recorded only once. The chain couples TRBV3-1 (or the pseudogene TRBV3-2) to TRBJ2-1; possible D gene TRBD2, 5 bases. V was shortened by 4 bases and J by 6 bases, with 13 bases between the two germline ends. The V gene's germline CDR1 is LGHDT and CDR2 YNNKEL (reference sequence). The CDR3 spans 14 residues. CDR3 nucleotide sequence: TGTGCCAGCAGCCGACACTCCAGCGGCAATGAGCAGTTCTTC. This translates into CASSRHSSGNEQFF.

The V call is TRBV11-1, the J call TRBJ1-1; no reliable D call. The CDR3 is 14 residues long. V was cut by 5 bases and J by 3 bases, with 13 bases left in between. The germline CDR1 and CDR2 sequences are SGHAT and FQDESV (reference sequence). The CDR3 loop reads CASSLAATYTEAFF. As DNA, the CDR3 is TGTGCCAGCAGCCTGGCGGCGACTTACACTGAAGCTTTCTTT.

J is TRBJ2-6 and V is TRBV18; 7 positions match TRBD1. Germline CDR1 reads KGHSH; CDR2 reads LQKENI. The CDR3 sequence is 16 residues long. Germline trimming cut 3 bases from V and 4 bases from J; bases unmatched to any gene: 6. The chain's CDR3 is CASSPKTGSGANVLTF. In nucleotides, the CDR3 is TGTGCCAGCTCACCGAAGACAGGGAGCGGGGCCAACGTCCTGACTTTC.

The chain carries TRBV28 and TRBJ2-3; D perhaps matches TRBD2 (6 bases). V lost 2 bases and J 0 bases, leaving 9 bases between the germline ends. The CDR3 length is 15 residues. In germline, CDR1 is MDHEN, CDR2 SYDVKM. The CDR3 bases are TGTGCCAGCAGTTTACTACTAGCTAGCACAGATACGCAGTATTTT. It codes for CASSLLLASTDTQYF.

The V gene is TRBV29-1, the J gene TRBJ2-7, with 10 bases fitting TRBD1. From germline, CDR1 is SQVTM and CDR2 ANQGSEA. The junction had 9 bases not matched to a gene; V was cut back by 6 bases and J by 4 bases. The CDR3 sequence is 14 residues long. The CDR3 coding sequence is TGCAGCGTAGCCCGGGACAGGGGAGGGTACGAGCAGTACTTC. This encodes CSVARDRGGYEQYF.

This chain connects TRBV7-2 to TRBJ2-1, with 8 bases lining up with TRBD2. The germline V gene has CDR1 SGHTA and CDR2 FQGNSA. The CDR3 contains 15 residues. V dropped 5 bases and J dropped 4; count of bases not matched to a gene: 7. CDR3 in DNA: TGTGCCAGCAGCCAGGGACTAGTCGGTTACAATGAGCAGTTCTTC. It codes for CASSQGLVGYNEQFF.

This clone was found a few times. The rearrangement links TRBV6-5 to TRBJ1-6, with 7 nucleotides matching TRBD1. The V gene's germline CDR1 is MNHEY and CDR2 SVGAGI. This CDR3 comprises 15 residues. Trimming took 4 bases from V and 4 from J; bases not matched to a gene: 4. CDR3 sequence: CASSLGGGYNSPLHF. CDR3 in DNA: TGTGCCAGCAGTTTAGGGGGCGGATATAATTCACCCCTCCACTTT.

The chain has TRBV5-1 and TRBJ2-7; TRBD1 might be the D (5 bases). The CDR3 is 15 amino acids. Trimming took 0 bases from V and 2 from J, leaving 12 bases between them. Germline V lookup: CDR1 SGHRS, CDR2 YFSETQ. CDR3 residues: CASSLAGRAAYEQYF. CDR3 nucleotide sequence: TGCGCCAGCAGCTTGGCAGGCAGGGCGGCCTACGAGCAGTACTTC.

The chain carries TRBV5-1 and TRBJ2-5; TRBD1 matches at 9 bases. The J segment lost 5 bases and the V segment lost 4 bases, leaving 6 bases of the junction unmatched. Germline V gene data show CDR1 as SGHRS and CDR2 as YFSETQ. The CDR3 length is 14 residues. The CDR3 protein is CASSTGQGTETQYF. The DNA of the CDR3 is TGCGCCAGCAGCACAGGACAGGGGACGGAGACCCAGTACTTC.

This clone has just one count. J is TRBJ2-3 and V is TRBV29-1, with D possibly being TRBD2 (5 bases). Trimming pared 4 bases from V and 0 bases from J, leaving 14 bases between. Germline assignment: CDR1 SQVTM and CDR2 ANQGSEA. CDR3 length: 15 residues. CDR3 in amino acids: CSVGESGSSTDTQYF. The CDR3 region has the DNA TGCAGCGTTGGGGAGAGCGGTTCTAGCACAGATACGCAGTATTTT.

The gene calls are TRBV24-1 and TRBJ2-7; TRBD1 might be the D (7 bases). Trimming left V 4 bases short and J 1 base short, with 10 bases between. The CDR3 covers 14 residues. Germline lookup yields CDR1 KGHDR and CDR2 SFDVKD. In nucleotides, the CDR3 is TGTGCCACCAGTGACCCAGGGGGGTCCTACGAGCAGTACTTC. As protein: CATSDPGGSYEQYF.

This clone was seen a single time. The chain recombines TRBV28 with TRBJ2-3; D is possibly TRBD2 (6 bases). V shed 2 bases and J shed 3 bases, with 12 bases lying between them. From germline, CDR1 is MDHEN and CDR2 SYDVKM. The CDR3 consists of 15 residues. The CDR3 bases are TGTGCCAGCAGTTTAGGGGGGACTCAGACAGATACGCAGTATTTT. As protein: CASSLGGTQTDTQYF.

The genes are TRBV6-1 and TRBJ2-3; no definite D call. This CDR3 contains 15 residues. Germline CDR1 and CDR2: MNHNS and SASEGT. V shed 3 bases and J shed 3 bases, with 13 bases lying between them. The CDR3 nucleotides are TGTGCCAGCAGTGACCGTCGGTTCGGGACAGATACGCAGTATTTT. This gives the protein CASSDRRFGTDTQYF.

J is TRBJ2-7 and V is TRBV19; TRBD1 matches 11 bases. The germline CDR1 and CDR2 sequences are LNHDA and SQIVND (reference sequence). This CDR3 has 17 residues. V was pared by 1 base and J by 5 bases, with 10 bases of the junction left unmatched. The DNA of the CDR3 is TGTGCCAGTAGTATAGTTGGCTGGACAGGGGGCCGAAACGAGCAGTACTTC. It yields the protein CASSIVGWTGGRNEQYF.

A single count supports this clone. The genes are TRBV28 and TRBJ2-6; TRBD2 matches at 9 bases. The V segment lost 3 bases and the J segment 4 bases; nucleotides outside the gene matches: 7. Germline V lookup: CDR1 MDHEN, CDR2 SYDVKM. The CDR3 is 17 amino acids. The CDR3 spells CASSFIAGAGGANVLTF. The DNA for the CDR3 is TGTGCCAGCAGTTTTATAGCGGGAGCGGGGGGGGCCAACGTCCTGACTTTC. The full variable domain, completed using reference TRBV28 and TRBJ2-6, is DVKVTQSSRYLVKRTGEKVFLECVQDMDHENMFWYRQDPGLGLRLIYFSYDVKMKEKGDIPEGYSVSREKKERFSLILESASTNQTSMYLCASSFIAGAGGANVLTFGAGSRLTVL.

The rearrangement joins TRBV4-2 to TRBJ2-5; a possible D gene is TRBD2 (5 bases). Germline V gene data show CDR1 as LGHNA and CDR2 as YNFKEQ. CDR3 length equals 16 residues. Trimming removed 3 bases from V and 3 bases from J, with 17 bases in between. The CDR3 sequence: CASSQAGSRREETQYF. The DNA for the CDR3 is TGTGCCAGCAGCCAGGCTGGGAGTAGGCGGGAAGAGACCCAGTACTTC.

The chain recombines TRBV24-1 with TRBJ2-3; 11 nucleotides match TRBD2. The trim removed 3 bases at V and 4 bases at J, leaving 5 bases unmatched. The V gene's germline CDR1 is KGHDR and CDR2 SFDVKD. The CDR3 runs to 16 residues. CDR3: CATSDTTSGSPDTQYF. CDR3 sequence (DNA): TGTGCCACCAGTGATACAACTAGCGGGAGCCCAGATACGCAGTATTTT.

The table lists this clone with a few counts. The CDR3 DNA reads TGCGCCAGCAGCTTGTTAGCAGGGGGAAACACCATATATTTT. Residues: CASSLLAGGNTIYF. V is TRBV5-1 and J is TRBJ1-3; D might be TRBD1 (5 bases). V dropped 1 base and J dropped 4 bases, with 9 bases sitting between them. This CDR3 has 14 residues. Germline values: CDR1 SGHRS, CDR2 YFSETQ.

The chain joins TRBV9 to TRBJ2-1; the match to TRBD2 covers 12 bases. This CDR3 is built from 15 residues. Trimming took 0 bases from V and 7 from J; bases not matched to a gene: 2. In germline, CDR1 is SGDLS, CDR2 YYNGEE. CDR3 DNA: TGTGCCAGCAGCGTAGGAGGGACTAGCGGGAATGAGCAGTTCTTC. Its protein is CASSVGGTSGNEQFF.

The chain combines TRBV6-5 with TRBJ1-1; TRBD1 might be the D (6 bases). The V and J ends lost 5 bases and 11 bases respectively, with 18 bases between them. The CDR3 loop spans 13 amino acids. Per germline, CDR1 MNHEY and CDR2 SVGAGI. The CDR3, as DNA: TGTGCCAGCAGTCCTCGGGGGGGCCATGGGGCTTTCTTT. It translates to CASSPRGGHGAFF.

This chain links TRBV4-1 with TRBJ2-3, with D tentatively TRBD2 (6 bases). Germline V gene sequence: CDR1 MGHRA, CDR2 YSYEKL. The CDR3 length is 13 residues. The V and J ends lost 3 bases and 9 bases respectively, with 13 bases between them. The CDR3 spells CASSHLVGGTQYF. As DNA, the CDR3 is TGCGCCAGCAGCCATCTGGTGGGGGGAACGCAGTATTTT.

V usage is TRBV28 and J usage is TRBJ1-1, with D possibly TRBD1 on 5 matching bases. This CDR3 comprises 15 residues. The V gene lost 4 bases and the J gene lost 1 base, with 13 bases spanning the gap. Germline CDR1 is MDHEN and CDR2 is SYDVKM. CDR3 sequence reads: CASSSTGIANTEAFF. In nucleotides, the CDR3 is TGTGCCAGCAGTTCCACAGGTATAGCGAACACTGAAGCTTTCTTT.